This T cell receptor (beta chain) is drawn from a study of identifying expanded T cells in peripheral blood. This clone was detected once. The assay was immunoSEQ multiplex PCR, and TCRdb's table has in-frame clones only and misses some. The sample has 75,000 to 100,000 clones; approximately 90% are singletons. The CDR3 runs 10 residues. Trimming took off 3 bases at V and 5 bases at J, with 2 bases between the two ends. Germline values: CDR1 SGHAT, CDR2 FQNNGV. The TCR sequence derives from a person aged 18 to 70 in good health. The sequenced sample consisted of blood. The chain joins TRBV11-2 to TRBJ2-7; D not certain. The CDR3 is CASSLDEQYF. CDR3 bases: TGTGCCAGCAGCTTGGACGAGCAGTACTTC.